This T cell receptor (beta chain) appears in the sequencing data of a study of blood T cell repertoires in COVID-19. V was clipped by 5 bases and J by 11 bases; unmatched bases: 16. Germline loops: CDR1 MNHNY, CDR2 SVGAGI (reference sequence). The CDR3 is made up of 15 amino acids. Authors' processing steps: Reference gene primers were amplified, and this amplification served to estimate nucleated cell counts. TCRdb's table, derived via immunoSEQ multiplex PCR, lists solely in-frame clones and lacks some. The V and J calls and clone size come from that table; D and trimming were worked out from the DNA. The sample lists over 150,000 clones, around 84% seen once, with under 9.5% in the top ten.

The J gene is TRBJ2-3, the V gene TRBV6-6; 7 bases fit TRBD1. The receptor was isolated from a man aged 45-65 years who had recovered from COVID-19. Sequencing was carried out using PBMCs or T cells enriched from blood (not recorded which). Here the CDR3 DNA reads TGTGCCAGCAGTACACCGGGACAGTCCTTCCATGGGCAGTATTTT. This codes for CASSTPGQSFHGQYF.